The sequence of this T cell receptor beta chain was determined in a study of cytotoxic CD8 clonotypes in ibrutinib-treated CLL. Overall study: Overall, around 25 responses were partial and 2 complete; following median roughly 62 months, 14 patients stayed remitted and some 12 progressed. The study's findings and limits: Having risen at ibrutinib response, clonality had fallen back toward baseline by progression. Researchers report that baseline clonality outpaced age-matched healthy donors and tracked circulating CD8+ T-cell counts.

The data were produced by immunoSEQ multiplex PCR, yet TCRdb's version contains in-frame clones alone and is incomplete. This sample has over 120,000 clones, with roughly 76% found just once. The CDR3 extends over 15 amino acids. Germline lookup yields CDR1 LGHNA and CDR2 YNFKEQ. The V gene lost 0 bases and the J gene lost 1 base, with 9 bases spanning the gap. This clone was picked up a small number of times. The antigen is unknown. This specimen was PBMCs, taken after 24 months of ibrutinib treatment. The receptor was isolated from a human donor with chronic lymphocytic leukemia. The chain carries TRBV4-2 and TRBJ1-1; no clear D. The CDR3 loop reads CASSQDPLGNTEAFF. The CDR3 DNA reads TGTGCCAGCAGCCAAGATCCCCTGGGGAACACTGAAGCTTTCTTT.